This entry lists 25 T cell receptor beta chains sequenced from one sample in a study of T-cell reconstitution after alpha-beta-depleted transplantation in children. This sample's TCRbeta library carried unique molecular identifier barcodes. TCRdb re-called the PCR reads through MiXCR, storing one row per CDR3 protein. This table has 450,000 to 600,000 distinct CDR3 sequences, around 20% appearing once. Specimen: PBMCs from the stem cell graft donor, collected from the stem cell graft. These receptors were collected from a human donor who donated a stem cell graft to a child with acute lymphoblastic leukemia.

This clonotype has a handful of counts. This chain links TRBV29-1 with TRBJ2-3; D is uncertain. This CDR3 spans 15 amino acids. Germline loops: CDR1 SQVTM, CDR2 ANQGSEA. V lost 4 bases to trimming and J lost 4 bases, with 18 bases between them. CDR3 bases: TGCAGCGTTGTCCGCCTGTCGATCCCCCCAGATACGCAGTATTTT. This sequence encodes CSVVRLSIPPDTQYF.

The count of this clonotype is one. Here the CDR3 DNA reads TGTGCCAGCAGCTATTTGTCCGGGACTAGCAAATTAGAGCAGTTCTTC. Encoded protein: CASSYLSGTSKLEQFF. V gene TRBV11-2 combines with J gene TRBJ2-1; 9 bases line up with TRBD2. Germline CDR1 SGHAT, CDR2 FQNNGV. This CDR3 is built from 16 residues. The trim removed 4 bases at V and 10 bases at J, leaving 14 bases unmatched.

The chain employs TRBV15 and TRBJ2-5; D is unresolved. Trimming left V 1 base short and J 2 bases short, with 8 bases between. CDR1 is LNHNV and CDR2 is YYDKDF in the germline V gene (reference sequence). The CDR3 length is 14 residues. CDR3 bases: TGTGCCACCAGCAGAGTTCTACAACAAGAGACCCAGTACTTC. The encoded protein is CATSRVLQQETQYF.

J is TRBJ2-7 and V is TRBV5-1, with TRBD2 as a possible D gene (6 bases). Between the trimmed V and J ends, which lost 5 bases and 5 bases, there was a span of 17 bases. This CDR3 is built from 14 residues. Germline CDR1 is SGHRS and CDR2 is YFSETQ. The CDR3 sequence: CASRTEWRGDEQYF. Written as DNA, the CDR3 is TGCGCCAGCAGAACCGAATGGAGGGGAGACGAGCAGTACTTC.

The chain's CDR3 is CASSVVGDLEAFF. In DNA, the CDR3 is TGTGCCAGCAGCGTAGTAGGGGATTTGGAAGCTTTCTTT. The chain uses TRBV9 and TRBJ1-1; D is possibly TRBD1 (5 bases). There are 13 residues in the CDR3. Germline V gives CDR1 SGDLS, CDR2 YYNGEE. The V end lost 0 bases, the J end lost 8 bases, and 11 bases lay between the germline ends.

This clonotype was recorded a few times. The chain recombines TRBV7-9 with TRBJ2-7; no reliable D call. The CDR3 runs to 13 residues. Trimming pared 0 bases from V and 2 bases from J, leaving 5 bases between. CDR1 and CDR2 from the germline V gene are SEHNR and FQNEAQ (reference sequence). Here the CDR3 reads CASSLAFPYEQYF. CDR3 coding DNA: TGTGCCAGCAGCTTAGCCTTCCCCTACGAGCAGTACTTC.

This clonotype has only a few counts. The rearrangement uses TRBV20-1 and TRBJ2-7, with D uncertain. Trimming cost V 5 bases and J 3 bases, with 14 bases left between them. Germline V lookup: CDR1 DFQATT, CDR2 SNEGSKA (reference sequence). The length of the CDR3 is 13 residues. The CDR3 spells CSAGHGPLYEQYF. DNA for the CDR3: TGCAGTGCTGGTCATGGGCCTCTCTACGAGCAGTACTTC.

The chain has TRBV20-1 and TRBJ1-5, with D perhaps TRBD1 (5 bases). Trimming removed 7 bases at V and 4 bases at J, with 11 bases between. Germline V gene data show CDR1 as DFQATT and CDR2 as SNEGSKA (reference sequence). The CDR3 consists of 12 residues. The CDR3 coding sequence is TGCAGTGTCAGGGTTGGTAATCAGCCCCAGCATTTT. Its translation is CSVRVGNQPQHF.

The chain joins TRBV20-1 to TRBJ2-3; no clear D. The CDR3 spans 14 residues. Trimming removed 5 bases at V and 0 bases at J, with 12 bases between. The germline gives CDR1 DFQATT, CDR2 SNEGSKA (reference sequence). The CDR3 region is CSARPGSSTDTQYF. CDR3 in DNA: TGCAGTGCTCGCCCGGGTTCTAGCACAGATACGCAGTATTTT.

This chain uses TRBV4-2 with TRBJ1-3; D remains unclear. Germline values: CDR1 LGHNA, CDR2 YNFKEQ. Trimming pared 2 bases from V and 0 bases from J, leaving 2 bases between. This CDR3 region has 13 residues. The CDR3 protein is CASSQSSGNTIYF. The CDR3 region has the DNA TGTGCCAGCAGCCAAAGCTCTGGAAACACCATATATTTT.

The chain uses TRBV11-1 and TRBJ2-4; 7 bases align to TRBD1. V shed 5 bases and J 0 bases; nucleotides not matched to a gene: 13. The CDR3 contains 18 residues. Germline V CDR1 and CDR2: SGHAT, FQDESV (reference sequence). In DNA form, the CDR3 reads TGTGCCAGCAGCCTAGACAGGGCTCCCTCCCTAGCCAAAAACATTCAGTACTTC. Encoded protein: CASSLDRAPSLAKNIQYF.

This sequence joins TRBV7-9 and TRBJ1-1; D remains ambiguous. The CDR3 is 13 amino acids. Germline values: CDR1 SEHNR, CDR2 FQNEAQ (reference sequence). Trimming left V 2 bases short and J 10 bases short, with 14 bases between. This chain's CDR3 is CASSLNSLYRAFF. The CDR3 region has the DNA TGTGCCAGCAGCTTAAACAGTCTCTATAGAGCTTTCTTT.

In its sample, this clonotype was seen a few times. The CDR3 loop is CAISPGQGSYNEQFF. In nucleotides, the CDR3 is TGTGCCATCAGTCCGGGACAGGGGTCCTACAATGAGCAGTTCTTC. The chain is built from TRBV10-3 and TRBJ2-1, with 10 nucleotides matching TRBD1. CDR3 size: 15 residues. The V gene's germline CDR1 is ENHRY and CDR2 SYGVKD. After removal of 5 bases from V and 1 base from J, the junction contained 2 bases not matched to a gene.

CDR3 in amino acids: CASSLRGLPGQPQHF. The CDR3 bases are TGCGCCAGCAGCTTGAGGGGGCTCCCGGGTCAGCCCCAGCATTTT. This chain joins TRBV5-1 and TRBJ1-5; 7 positions agree with TRBD1. Germline trimming cut 1 base from V and 6 bases from J; bases unmatched to any gene: 7. This CDR3 has 15 amino acids. Germline CDR1 reads SGHRS; CDR2 reads YFSETQ. The full variable domain, with the rest looked up from reference TRBV5-1 and TRBJ1-5, is KAGVTQTPRYLIKTRGQQVTLSCSPISGHRSVSWYQQTPGQGLQFLFEYFSETQRNKGNFPGRFSGRQFSNSRSEMNVSTLELGDSALYLCASSLRGLPGQPQHFGDGTRLSIL.

This clonotype was seen a few times. The rearrangement joins TRBV5-1 to TRBJ1-2, with 11 bases lining up with TRBD1. The junction had 5 bases not matched to a gene; V was cut back by 5 bases and J by 2 bases. CDR1 is SGHRS and CDR2 is YFSETQ in the germline V gene. CDR3 length: 15 amino acids. CDR3 residues: CASRDRDRGNYGYTF. CDR3 in DNA: TGCGCCAGCAGGGACCGGGACAGGGGGAACTATGGCTACACCTTC.

The V and J genes are TRBV6-6 and TRBJ2-2, with D unclear. Germline loops: CDR1 MNHNY, CDR2 SVGAGI (reference sequence). The germline V and J ends were trimmed by 5 bases and 5 bases, with 9 bases remaining between them. The CDR3 has 13 amino acids. Here the CDR3 reads CASSGLETGELFF. In DNA, the CDR3 is TGTGCCAGCAGTGGATTAGAGACCGGGGAGCTGTTTTTT.

This chain connects TRBV13 to TRBJ2-1; 8 bases agree with TRBD2. V lost 7 bases and J lost 4; bases outside the gene matches: 6. The CDR3 totals 14 residues. Germline-derived CDR1 and CDR2 are PRHDT and FYEKMQ (reference sequence). This CDR3 is CASTHSGAYNEQFF. The DNA of the CDR3 is TGTGCCAGCACTCATAGCGGGGCGTACAATGAGCAGTTCTTC.

The chain combines TRBV12-3 or TRBV12-4 with TRBJ1-2; maybe TRBD1 (5 bases). The CDR3 length is 15 residues. V lost 5 bases, J lost 8 bases, and 21 bases lay in between. The CDR3 DNA reads as TGTGCCAGCAGTGATAGGAAGAGGAGGGGCTCCGGCTACACCTTC. Translation: CASSDRKRRGSGYTF.

This clonotype turned up a few times. The chain employs TRBV4-1 and TRBJ2-2; 10 bases line up with TRBD2. J lost 8 bases, V lost 2 bases, and 17 bases had no gene match. The V gene's germline CDR1 is MGHRA and CDR2 YSYEKL. The CDR3 extends over 19 amino acids. CDR3 nucleotides: TGCGCCAGCAGCCAATTGATAACTAGCGGGAATATTTGGTTGGGGGAGCTGTTTTTT. This sequence encodes CASSQLITSGNIWLGELFF.

The chain combines TRBV5-1 with TRBJ2-5; D is uncertain. The CDR3 is 15 amino acids. Trimming removed 3 bases at V and 2 bases at J, with 14 bases between. The germline V gene has CDR1 SGHRS and CDR2 YFSETQ. CDR3 region: CASSSPPLGQETQYF. The CDR3 DNA sequence: TGCGCCAGCAGCTCCCCACCCCTGGGACAAGAGACCCAGTACTTC.

This clonotype was seen more than once but under ten times. The chain has TRBV6-2 or TRBV6-3 and TRBJ2-1; 7 bases match TRBD1. Germline V gene data show CDR1 as MNHEY and CDR2 as SVGEGT. V shed 7 bases and J 5 bases; nucleotides not matched to a gene: 20. CDR3 size: 18 residues. The CDR3 nucleotides are TGTGCCAGCACCCTGAGTTGGGACAGCAGAAATCATAACAATGAGCAGTTCTTC. Translation: CASTLSWDSRNHNNEQFF.

In DNA, the CDR3 is TGTGCCAGCAGCTACTGGGGGGGGCTAACCTACAATGAGCAGTTCTTC. Its protein is CASSYWGGLTYNEQFF. The J gene is TRBJ2-1, the V gene TRBV7-3, with TRBD2 as a possible D gene (7 bases). Germline assignment: CDR1 SGHTA and CDR2 FQGTGA. This CDR3 is built from 16 residues. Trimming removed 4 bases at V and 2 bases at J, with 15 bases between.

The V and J genes are TRBV7-9 and TRBJ1-2; a weak D match, TRBD1 (5 bases). Germline lookup yields CDR1 SEHNR and CDR2 FQNEAQ (reference sequence). The CDR3 covers 15 residues. The V end was cut by 1 base, the J end by 6 bases, with 15 bases between. The CDR3 coding sequence is TGTGCCAGCAGCTTAGGGGGACGGAACACTCATGGCTACACCTTC. Its translation: CASSLGGRNTHGYTF.

A few counts support this clonotype. The chain uses TRBV3-1 and TRBJ1-5, with unresolved D. V lost 1 base, J lost 2 bases, and 9 bases lay in between. The CDR3 covers 15 residues. Germline values: CDR1 LGHDT, CDR2 YNNKEL (reference sequence). In DNA form, the CDR3 reads TGTGCCAGCAGCCAAGCGCAGGAGGGCAATCAGCCCCAGCATTTT. Protein: CASSQAQEGNQPQHF.

The chain joins TRBV20-1 to TRBJ2-3, with 9 bases lining up with TRBD2. The V segment lost 6 bases and the J segment 6 bases; nucleotides outside the gene matches: 10. CDR1 and CDR2 from the germline V gene are DFQATT and SNEGSKA (reference sequence). The CDR3 totals 14 residues. Here the CDR3 DNA reads TGCAGTGCCCCGCCTCTAGCGGGGCTGGATACGCAGTATTTT. Its protein product is CSAPPLAGLDTQYF.